This paragraph reports one TCR beta chain. V shed 2 bases and J 4 bases; nucleotides not matched to a gene: 8. The germline V gene has CDR1 SGHDT and CDR2 YYEEEE. The CDR3 loop spans 15 amino acids. Repertoires were generated with immunoSEQ multiplex PCR, while TCRdb's copy carries only in-frame clones and drops some. Of 69,000 or so clones in the sample, approximately 92% were seen once. The sample originates from a study of T cell changes during pregnancy in multiple sclerosis. The genes are TRBV5-6 and TRBJ1-2, with 7 bases identical to TRBD1. Sequencing used peripheral blood, obtained in the third trimester of pregnancy. This sequence originates from a female donor in good health, enrolled as a control in a pregnancy study. CDR3 nucleotides: TGTGCCAGCAGCTTTCCCCCGACAGGGTCCTATGGCTACACCTTC. This encodes CASSFPPTGSYGYTF.